A single sample gave rise to the 9 T cell receptor beta chains below, sequenced in a study of shared T cell receptors in the human thymus. Repertoires were generated with immunoSEQ multiplex PCR, while TCRdb's copy carries only in-frame clones and drops some. Among approximately 730,000 clones, approximately 85% were seen once, and the ten largest hold 0.0095% to 0.011%. The sample also formed part of further work on human thymus T cells.

Material for sequencing was thymocytes. Source of these receptors: a girl less than two years old with a congenital heart defect.

V and J are TRBV10-1 and TRBJ1-5; D is unresolved. The V gene's germline CDR1 is WNHNN and CDR2 SYGVQD (reference sequence). V lost 7 bases, J lost 0 bases, and 4 bases lay in between. This CDR3 comprises 12 residues. The CDR3 nucleotides read TGCGCCAGCACCTATAGCAATCAGCCCCAGCATTTT. Amino acids: CASTYSNQPQHF.

This clone has only one observation. V gene TRBV5-1 combines with J gene TRBJ1-2; TRBD1 might be the D (5 bases). V was pared by 5 bases and J by 1 base, with 21 bases between. The CDR3 spans 17 residues. Germline CDR1 SGHRS, CDR2 YFSETQ. CDR3 loop: CASSGTPRAGINYGYTF. The CDR3 nucleotides read TGCGCCAGCAGTGGAACCCCCAGGGCTGGAATTAACTATGGCTACACCTTC. Based on the CDR3 plus reference TRBV5-1 and TRBJ1-2, the full variable domain is KAGVTQTPRYLIKTRGQQVTLSCSPISGHRSVSWYQQTPGQGLQFLFEYFSETQRNKGNFPGRFSGRQFSNSRSEMNVSTLELGDSALYLCASSGTPRAGINYGYTFGSGTRLTVV.

The gene calls are TRBV5-1 and TRBJ2-3, with 7 bases identical to TRBD1. Germline V gene lookup returns CDR1 SGHRS and CDR2 YFSETQ. Trimming at V came to 4 bases and at J to 4 bases, leaving 12 bases not matched to a gene. The CDR3 totals 16 residues. DNA of the CDR3: TGCGCCAGCAGCCAGCCGACAGGGCTCAGTTCAGATACGCAGTATTTT. It translates to CASSQPTGLSSDTQYF.

The CDR3 DNA is TGTGCCACCAGCAGCCCAATCGCCGGGGGGGTCTACGAGCAGTACTTC. This gives the protein CATSSPIAGGVYEQYF. This chain connects TRBV15 to TRBJ2-7, with 8 bases lining up with TRBD2. V lost 3 bases to trimming and J lost 3 bases; unmatched junction nucleotides: 10. Germline loops: CDR1 LNHNV, CDR2 YYDKDF (reference sequence). The CDR3 has 16 residues.

The chain recombines TRBV5-4 with TRBJ2-7; 10 nucleotides line up with TRBD1. CDR1 and CDR2 (germline): SGHNT, YYREEE (reference sequence). V was clipped by 3 bases and J by 5 bases; unmatched bases: 8. The CDR3 runs 15 residues. CDR3: CASSSPGQGFHEQYF. CDR3 nucleotide sequence: TGTGCCAGCAGCTCACCGGGACAGGGGTTCCACGAGCAGTACTTC.

The chain couples TRBV25-1 to TRBJ2-1, with D possibly being TRBD2 (6 bases). Germline loops: CDR1 MGHDK, CDR2 SYGVNS. The length of the CDR3 is 16 residues. V lost 7 bases, J lost 9 bases, and 25 bases lay in between. CDR3 nucleotide sequence: TGTGCCAGCAACCGAAATACGGGGCCCGTCGGGGGTGAGCAGTTCTTC. Translating gives CASNRNTGPVGGEQFF.

The chain links TRBV28 to TRBJ1-1, with a tentative D call TRBD1 (5 bases). The germline V gene encodes CDR1 MDHEN and CDR2 SYDVKM. This CDR3 has 15 residues. Trimming took off 5 bases at V and 3 bases at J, with 16 bases between the two ends. The chain's CDR3 is CASSPTRGLDTEAFF. In DNA form, the CDR3 reads TGTGCCAGCAGTCCCACCCGGGGGTTGGACACTGAAGCTTTCTTT.

The rearrangement links TRBV27 to TRBJ2-7; 11 nucleotides match TRBD1. The CDR3 is made up of 15 amino acids. Germline values: CDR1 MNHEY, CDR2 SMNVEV (reference sequence). V shed 5 bases, J shed 3 bases, and the junction held 6 bases outside the gene matches. The CDR3 spells CASSLGGTGGYEQYF. The CDR3 DNA is TGTGCCAGCAGTCTGGGCGGGACAGGGGGCTACGAGCAGTACTTC.

The gene calls are TRBV28 and TRBJ1-1; D might be TRBD1 (6 bases). Germline V gene data show CDR1 as MDHEN and CDR2 as SYDVKM. V lost 2 bases to trimming and J lost 3 bases, with 10 bases between them. This CDR3 is built from 14 residues. The CDR3 DNA reads as TGTGCCAGCAGTTTAAGAGAGGGGGACACTGAAGCTTTCTTT. Its protein product is CASSLREGDTEAFF. The entire variable domain, with the rest obtained from reference TRBV28 and TRBJ1-1, is as follows: DVKVTQSSRYLVKRTGEKVFLECVQDMDHENMFWYRQDPGLGLRLIYFSYDVKMKEKGDIPEGYSVSREKKERFSLILESASTNQTSMYLCASSLREGDTEAFFGQGTRLTVV.